Presented here are 30 T cell receptor beta chains from one specimen sequenced in a study of OX40 agonist ivuxolimab in advanced cancers. TCRdb's table, derived via immunoSEQ multiplex PCR, lists solely in-frame clones and lacks some. The sample lists approximately 47,000 clones, approximately 87% occurring once. Material: CD4+ or CD8+ T cells sorted from blood, obtained in a trial of the OX40 agonist ivuxolimab. The source is an adult with an advanced solid tumor such as melanoma, head and neck, liver or kidney cancer.

This clone is termed medium-sized. The chain links TRBV7-6 to TRBJ1-1; a weak D match, TRBD1 (6 bases). Germline CDR1 SGHVS, CDR2 FNYEAQ. The CDR3 has 14 amino acids. V was cut by 2 bases and J by 4 bases, with 11 bases left in between. The DNA for the CDR3 is TGTGCCAGCAGCTTATCGCAGGGGATCACTGAAGCTTTCTTT. Protein: CASSLSQGITEAFF. Variable domain in full (rest from reference TRBV7-6 and TRBJ1-1): GAGVSQSPRYKVTKRGQDVALRCDPISGHVSLYWYRQALGQGPEFLTYFNYEAQQDKSGLPNDRFSAERPEGSISTLTIQRTEQRDSAMYRCASSLSQGITEAFFGQGTRLTVV.

The chain uses TRBV4-3 and TRBJ2-3; D ambiguous. CDR3 length: 15 amino acids. V was clipped by 2 bases and J by 0 bases, with 9 bases between them. Germline V gives CDR1 LGHNA, CDR2 YSLEER. Written as DNA, the CDR3 is TGCGCCAGCAGCCAAAGAGAGACTAGCACAGATACGCAGTATTTT. It codes for CASSQRETSTDTQYF.

The gene calls are TRBV19 and TRBJ2-5; 14 bases map to TRBD2. The CDR3 is 15 residues long. The germline V gene encodes CDR1 LNHDA and CDR2 SQIVND (reference sequence). The junction had 4 bases not matched to a gene; V was cut back by 5 bases and J by 5 bases. This CDR3 reads CASSGTSGSFETQYF. In DNA, the CDR3 is TGTGCCAGTAGTGGGACTAGCGGGAGTTTTGAGACCCAGTACTTC.

V usage is TRBV10-1 and J usage is TRBJ1-2; 9 positions match TRBD1. The trim removed 6 bases at V and 3 bases at J, leaving 14 bases unmatched. This CDR3 has 17 amino acids. The germline CDR1 and CDR2 sequences are WNHNN and SYGVQD (reference sequence). The CDR3 coding sequence is TGCGCCAGCAGCCGAGACCGGGACAGGGTCATCGACTATGGCTACACCTTC. Amino acid sequence: CASSRDRDRVIDYGYTF.

This clone was recorded once. The chain combines TRBV7-3 with TRBJ2-1; D uncertain. The CDR3 sequence is 16 residues long. Trimming took 3 bases from V and 0 from J, leaving 12 bases between them. CDR1 and CDR2 (germline): SGHTA, FQGTGA. The CDR3 loop is CASSFAGFSSYNEQFF. DNA of the CDR3: TGTGCCAGCAGCTTCGCCGGGTTCAGCTCCTACAATGAGCAGTTCTTC. Full variable domain (rest looked up from reference TRBV7-3 and TRBJ2-1): GAGVSQTPSNKVTEKGKYVELRCDPISGHTALYWYRQSLGQGPEFLIYFQGTGAADDSGLPNDRFFAVRPEGSVSTLKIQRTERGDSAVYLCASSFAGFSSYNEQFFGPGTRLTVL.

Turning to this clone: At one of its ends the junction is not consistent with the germline gene, which may arise from a read error. J is TRBJ2-3 and V is TRBV13; TRBD2 is a possible D gene (6 bases). Per the germline V gene, CDR1 is PRHDT and CDR2 is FYEKMQ (reference sequence). The CDR3 consists of 14 residues. The CDR3 bases are TGTGCCAGCATCTTAGCGGCTAGCACAGATACGCAGTATTTT. This encodes CASILAASTDTQYF.

The V and J genes are TRBV5-6 and TRBJ2-1; D ambiguous. The CDR3 consists of 13 residues. CDR1 is SGHDT and CDR2 is YYEEEE in the germline V gene. The V end was cut by 0 bases, the J end by 7 bases, with 8 bases between. DNA of the CDR3: TGTGCCAGCAGCTTGGGAGAAGGGAATGAGCAGTTCTTC. Its translation: CASSLGEGNEQFF.

The J gene is TRBJ2-7, the V gene TRBV6-6, with D unresolved. The CDR3 contains 14 residues. Germline CDR1 is MNHNY and CDR2 is SVGAGI (reference sequence). The V end lost 2 bases, the J end lost 7 bases, and 15 bases lay between the germline ends. Written as DNA, the CDR3 is TGTGCCAGCAGTTACGAGTTAGGAGCTGAAGAGCAGTACTTC. Translating gives CASSYELGAEEQYF.

The V and J genes are TRBV9 and TRBJ2-3; a possible D gene is TRBD1 (5 bases). The germline V gene has CDR1 SGDLS and CDR2 YYNGEE. The CDR3 is 14 amino acids. V lost 1 base, J lost 4 bases, and 10 bases lay in between. CDR3 protein: CASSVRQLADTQYF. In nucleotides, the CDR3 is TGTGCCAGCAGCGTACGACAGTTGGCAGATACGCAGTATTTT.

Within the sample, this clone is medium-sized. This sequence joins TRBV5-1 and TRBJ1-1; TRBD1 agrees at 9 bases. The trim removed 5 bases at V and 3 bases at J, leaving 11 bases unmatched. The CDR3 spans 16 residues. Germline V gives CDR1 SGHRS, CDR2 YFSETQ. The CDR3 coding sequence is TGCGCCAGCAGACCGGGACAGGGTCTTTCGGACACTGAAGCTTTCTTT. Translating it yields CASRPGQGLSDTEAFF.

The rearrangement uses TRBV27 and TRBJ2-7, with unresolved D. Trimming shortened V by 5 bases and J by 5 bases, and 16 bases separated the two germline ends. The CDR3 is made up of 14 amino acids. The germline CDR1 and CDR2 sequences are MNHEY and SMNVEV (reference sequence). The CDR3 DNA reads as TGTGCCAGCAGTCAGGATGGCCTTCCTAACGAGCAGTACTTC. Translation: CASSQDGLPNEQYF.

The V gene is TRBV29-1, the J gene TRBJ1-1; no firm D call. Germline-derived CDR1 and CDR2 are SQVTM and ANQGSEA. The CDR3 runs 12 residues. V gave up 3 bases and J gave up 6 bases, with 11 bases separating them. The CDR3 protein is CSVEALAAEAFF. CDR3 nucleotide sequence: TGCAGCGTTGAGGCGTTAGCGGCTGAAGCTTTCTTT.

CDR3 in DNA: TGTGCCAGCAGCTTGTTTCCGACAGGAAAAGAAGCTTTCTTT. Its protein is CASSLFPTGKEAFF. The chain employs TRBV5-5 and TRBJ1-1, with D perhaps matching TRBD1 (6 bases). V was clipped by 1 base and J by 8 bases, with 15 bases between them. This CDR3 has 14 amino acids. The V gene's germline CDR1 is SGHKS and CDR2 YYEKEE (reference sequence).

V is TRBV10-3 and J is TRBJ1-4; TRBD1 aligns across 8 bases. Germline V gene data show CDR1 as ENHRY and CDR2 as SYGVKD. The CDR3 covers 14 residues. The J segment lost 5 bases and the V segment lost 4 bases, leaving 3 bases of the junction unmatched. The CDR3 spells CAISGDRLNEKLFF. CDR3 DNA: TGTGCCATCAGTGGGGACAGGCTAAATGAAAAACTGTTTTTT.

Only one count was recorded for this clone. The V gene is TRBV30, the J gene TRBJ1-5, with D maybe TRBD1 (6 bases). From germline, CDR1 is GTSNPN and CDR2 SVGIG (reference sequence). The CDR3 consists of 13 residues. Between the trimmed V and J ends, which lost 4 bases and 0 bases, there was a span of 7 bases. CDR3 sequence: CAWKQGSNQPQHF. CDR3 DNA sequence: TGTGCCTGGAAACAGGGTAGCAATCAGCCCCAGCATTTT.

The V gene is TRBV7-8, the J gene TRBJ2-7, with TRBD2 matching over 7 bases. The length of the CDR3 is 17 residues. The germline V gene encodes CDR1 SGHVS and CDR2 FQNEAQ. V was pared by 0 bases and J by 0 bases, with 8 bases of the junction left unmatched. CDR3 DNA sequence: TGTGCCAGCAGCTTAGCTGGGTCCCTAGCGGTCTCCTACGAGCAGTACTTC. This sequence encodes CASSLAGSLAVSYEQYF.

The rearrangement uses TRBV4-2 and TRBJ2-1, with 9 bases aligning to TRBD2. V lost 4 bases to trimming and J lost 2 bases; unmatched junction nucleotides: 9. CDR1 and CDR2 from the germline V gene are LGHNA and YNFKEQ. CDR3 length equals 17 residues. CDR3 DNA: TGTGCCAGCAGCCCGGAAGGAGCGGGGGGCCCCTACAATGAGCAGTTCTTC. Its translation: CASSPEGAGGPYNEQFF.

This chain uses TRBV6-5 with TRBJ2-7; no clear D gene. Germline V gives CDR1 MNHEY, CDR2 SVGAGI. The CDR3 contains 14 residues. V lost 6 bases and J lost 0, with 12 bases in between. CDR3 bases: TGTGCCAGCAGCCCGGGCCCGAGCTCCTACGAGCAGTACTTC. Its translation: CASSPGPSSYEQYF.

This chain uses TRBV9 with TRBJ2-7; a weak D match, TRBD1 (5 bases). CDR3 size: 12 residues. With 3 bases removed from V and 13 bases from J, the gap between germline ends came to 17 bases. Germline V lookup: CDR1 SGDLS, CDR2 YYNGEE. CDR3 DNA sequence: TGTGCCAGCAGCGCAACAGGATCCTTACTTTACTTC. Its protein is CASSATGSLLYF.

The chain links TRBV19 to TRBJ2-7; perhaps TRBD1 as D (6 bases). Trimming removed 4 bases at V and 3 bases at J, with 13 bases between. Looked up from germline, CDR1 is LNHDA and CDR2 is SQIVND (reference sequence). CDR3 size: 14 residues. CDR3 region: CASSTTPGHYEQYF. The CDR3 nucleotides are TGTGCCAGTAGTACCACACCGGGACACTACGAGCAGTACTTC.

V and J are TRBV7-9 and TRBJ2-3; D not certain. Germline CDR1 SEHNR, CDR2 FQNEAQ (reference sequence). The CDR3 spans 16 residues. V lost 3 bases, J lost 2 bases, and 15 bases lay in between. The CDR3 reads CASSFVRSVLTDTQYF. The CDR3 DNA follows: TGTGCCAGCAGCTTTGTTAGGTCCGTACTCACAGATACGCAGTATTTT.

The table lists this clone with a few counts. The V call is TRBV5-3, the J call TRBJ1-1; D unclear. TRBV5-3 is an open reading frame whose function is uncertain. V lost 10 bases, J lost 8 bases, and 12 bases lay in between. This CDR3 is 10 amino acids long. The CDR3 is CAGIRTEAFF. CDR3 nucleotide sequence: TGTGCCGGGATTAGGACGGAAGCTTTCTTT.

This clone was recorded only once. This chain links TRBV19 with TRBJ2-7, with a possible D match to TRBD2 (6 bases). CDR3 length: 17 amino acids. Germline V gives CDR1 LNHDA, CDR2 SQIVND (reference sequence). Trimming took off 4 bases at V and 7 bases at J, with 26 bases between the two ends. The CDR3 sequence is CASSTHRVAENWLEQYF. The CDR3 nucleotides read TGTGCCAGTAGTACCCATAGGGTAGCGGAAAACTGGCTTGAGCAGTACTTC.

The V call is TRBV19, the J call TRBJ1-6; D gene uncertain. V gave up 1 base and J gave up 7 bases, with 14 bases separating them. CDR1 is LNHDA, CDR2 SQIVND, per germline (reference sequence). The CDR3 has 16 amino acids. The CDR3 spells CASSIVPGAVNSPLHF. Here the CDR3 DNA reads TGTGCCAGTAGTATAGTTCCGGGAGCGGTGAATTCACCCCTCCACTTT.

The genes are TRBV7-2 and TRBJ1-5, with 7 bases identical to TRBD1. Germline lookup yields CDR1 SGHTA and CDR2 FQGNSA. V dropped 1 base and J dropped 6; count of bases not matched to a gene: 6. The CDR3 totals 15 residues. The CDR3 here is CASSLEGATSQPQHF. For the CDR3, the DNA is TGTGCCAGCAGCTTAGAGGGGGCCACAAGTCAGCCCCAGCATTTT.

This clone was seen more than once but under ten times. CDR3 sequence reads: CASSSGQGGTEAFF. The CDR3 DNA follows: TGTGCCAGCAGTTCGGGACAGGGGGGCACTGAAGCTTTCTTT. This chain joins TRBV27 and TRBJ1-1; TRBD1 matches at 11 bases. The germline CDR1 and CDR2 sequences are MNHEY and SMNVEV (reference sequence). This CDR3 region has 14 residues. With V trimmed by 4 bases and J by 4 bases, 2 bases remained unmatched.

The gene calls are TRBV9 and TRBJ2-1; TRBD2 aligns across 7 bases. The V gene end was trimmed by 3 bases and the J gene end by 4 bases; junction bases not matched to a gene: 10. CDR1 SGDLS and CDR2 YYNGEE come from the germline V gene. This CDR3 comprises 16 residues. CDR3 in amino acids: CASSATSGTFYNEQFF. Written as DNA, the CDR3 is TGTGCCAGCAGCGCTACGAGCGGGACCTTTTACAATGAGCAGTTCTTC.

The CDR3 DNA reads TGTGCCAGCACCACCCCCGACAGGGCCTATGGCTACACCTTC. The encoded protein is CASTTPDRAYGYTF. The V gene is TRBV7-9, the J gene TRBJ1-2, with 7 bases aligning to TRBD1. This CDR3 spans 14 amino acids. V was pared by 7 bases and J by 4 bases, with 9 bases of the junction left unmatched. The germline gives CDR1 SEHNR, CDR2 FQNEAQ (reference sequence).

The rearrangement uses TRBV19 and TRBJ2-1; TRBD2 agrees at 8 bases. Germline V gene sequence: CDR1 LNHDA, CDR2 SQIVND (reference sequence). The V segment lost 1 base and the J segment 3 bases; nucleotides outside the gene matches: 8. The CDR3 has 17 residues. CDR3 sequence reads: CASSIAAGRAGYNEQFF. The CDR3 bases are TGTGCCAGTAGTATAGCTGCCGGGAGGGCCGGCTACAATGAGCAGTTCTTC.

This clone was seen a handful of times. The chain links TRBV9 to TRBJ1-4; D might be TRBD1 (6 bases). The CDR3 has 16 residues. V lost 3 bases, J lost 7 bases, and 19 bases lay in between. Germline loops: CDR1 SGDLS, CDR2 YYNGEE. The CDR3 nucleotides are TGTGCCAGCAGCGCCTCCGGGACACCGCATTCTGAAAAACTGTTTTTT. Protein sequence: CASSASGTPHSEKLFF. Filled out from reference TRBV9 and TRBJ1-4, the complete variable domain reads DSGVTQTPKHLITATGQRVTLRCSPRSGDLSVYWYQQSLDQGLQFLIQYYNGEERAKGNILERFSAQQFPDLHSELNLSSLELGDSALYFCASSASGTPHSEKLFFGSGTQLSVL.